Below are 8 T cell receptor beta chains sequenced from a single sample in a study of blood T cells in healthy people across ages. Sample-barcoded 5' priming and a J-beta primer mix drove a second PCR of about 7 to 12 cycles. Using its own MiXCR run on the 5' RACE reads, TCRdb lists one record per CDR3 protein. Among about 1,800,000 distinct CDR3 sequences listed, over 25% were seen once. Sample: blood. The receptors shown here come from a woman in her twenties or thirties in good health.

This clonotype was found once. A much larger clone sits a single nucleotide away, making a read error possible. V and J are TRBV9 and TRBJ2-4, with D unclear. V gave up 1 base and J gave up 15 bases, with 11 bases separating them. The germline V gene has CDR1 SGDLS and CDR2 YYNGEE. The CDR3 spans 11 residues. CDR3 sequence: CASSVPYERYF. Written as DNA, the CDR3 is TGTGCCAGCAGCGTACCCTACGAGCGGTACTTC.

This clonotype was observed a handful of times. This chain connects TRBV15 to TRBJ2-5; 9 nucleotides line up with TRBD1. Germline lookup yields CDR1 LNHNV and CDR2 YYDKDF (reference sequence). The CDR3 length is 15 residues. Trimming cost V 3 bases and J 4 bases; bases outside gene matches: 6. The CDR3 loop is CATSSEQGAGETQYF. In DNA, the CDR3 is TGTGCCACCAGCAGTGAACAGGGGGCTGGAGAGACCCAGTACTTC.

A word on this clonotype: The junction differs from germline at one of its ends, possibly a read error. The CDR3 nucleotides are TGCAGTATTTTAGGGGTCATCTCCTACAATGGGCAGTTCTTC. Protein: CSILGVISYNGQFF. J is TRBJ2-1 and V is TRBV20-1, with D perhaps TRBD1 (5 bases). This CDR3 spans 14 amino acids. Germline loops: CDR1 DFQATT, CDR2 SNEGSKA (reference sequence).

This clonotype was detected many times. CDR3 region: CATSNSGLADYEQYF. The CDR3 DNA follows: TGTGCCACCAGCAATTCGGGACTAGCGGACTACGAGCAGTACTTC. The V and J genes are TRBV15 and TRBJ2-7, with TRBD2 identical over 11 bases. The CDR3 has 15 amino acids. Germline V gene sequence: CDR1 LNHNV, CDR2 YYDKDF (reference sequence). The trim removed 4 bases at V and 3 bases at J, leaving 5 bases unmatched.

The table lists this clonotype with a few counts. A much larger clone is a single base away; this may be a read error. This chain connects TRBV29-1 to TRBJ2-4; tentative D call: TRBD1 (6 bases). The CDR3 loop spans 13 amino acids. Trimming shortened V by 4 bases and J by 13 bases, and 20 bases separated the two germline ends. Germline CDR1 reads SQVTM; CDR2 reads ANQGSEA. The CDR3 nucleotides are TGCAGCGTTGGATGGACAGTCCGGGATGAGCAGTACTTC. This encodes CSVGWTVRDEQYF.

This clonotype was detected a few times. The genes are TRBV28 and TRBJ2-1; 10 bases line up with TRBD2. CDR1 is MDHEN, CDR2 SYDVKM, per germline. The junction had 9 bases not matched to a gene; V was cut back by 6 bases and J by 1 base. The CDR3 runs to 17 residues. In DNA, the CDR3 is TGTGCCAGCAGGGCTACTAGCGGGGTGAGATCCTACAATGAGCAGTTCTTC. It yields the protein CASRATSGVRSYNEQFF.

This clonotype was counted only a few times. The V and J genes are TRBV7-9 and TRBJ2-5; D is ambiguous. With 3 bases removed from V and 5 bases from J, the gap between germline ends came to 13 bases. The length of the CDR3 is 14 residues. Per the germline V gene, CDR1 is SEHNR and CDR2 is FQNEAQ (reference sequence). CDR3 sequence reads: CASSFTESVETQYF. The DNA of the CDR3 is TGTGCCAGCAGCTTTACCGAGTCGGTGGAGACCCAGTACTTC.

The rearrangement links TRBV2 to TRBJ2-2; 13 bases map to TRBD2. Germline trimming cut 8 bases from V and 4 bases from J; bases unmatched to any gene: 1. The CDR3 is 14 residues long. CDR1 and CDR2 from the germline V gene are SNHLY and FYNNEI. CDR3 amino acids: CASGTSGITGELFF. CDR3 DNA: TGTGCCAGCGGGACTAGCGGGATCACCGGGGAGCTGTTTTTT.